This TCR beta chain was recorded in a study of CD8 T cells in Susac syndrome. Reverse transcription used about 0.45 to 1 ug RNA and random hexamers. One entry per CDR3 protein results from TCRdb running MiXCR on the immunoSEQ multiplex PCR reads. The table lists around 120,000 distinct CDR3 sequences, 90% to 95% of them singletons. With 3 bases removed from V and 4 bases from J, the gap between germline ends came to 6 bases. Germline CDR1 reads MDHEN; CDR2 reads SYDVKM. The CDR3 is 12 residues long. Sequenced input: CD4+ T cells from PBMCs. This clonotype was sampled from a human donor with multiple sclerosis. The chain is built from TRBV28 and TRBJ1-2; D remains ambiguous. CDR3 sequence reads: CASSFRLYGYTF. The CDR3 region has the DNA TGTGCCAGCAGTTTTAGGCTCTATGGCTACACCTTC.